This entry describes one T cell receptor beta chain. These data originate in a study of blood T cell repertoires in COVID-19. At the level of the study: From the United States, Italy and Spain came samples of acute and convalescent COVID-19. Sources were T cells, B-cell-depleted T cells, or PBMCs; the material itself was cDNA or gDNA.

In the original workflow: The assay estimated nucleated cells by amplifying reference gene primers. Clones were read by immunoSEQ multiplex PCR, and TCRdb kept only the in-frame ones, dropping some. V, J and clone size derive from that table, while D and trimming were established from the DNA sequence. The sample includes approximately 330,000 clones, nearly 90% seen only once; the top ten take around 1%. V lost 10 bases and J lost 9; bases outside the gene matches: 19. This CDR3 is built from 16 residues. Germline CDR1 SGHVS, CDR2 FQNEAQ. Seattle patients were enrolled while actively infected and followed longitudinally.

The source is a woman between 40 and 50 years old with COVID-19, enrolled during active disease. V is TRBV7-8 and J is TRBJ1-5, with TRBD1 identical over 9 bases. Sequenced sample: peripheral blood. The CDR3 bases are TGTGCCACCGCACCTCTTGGACAGGGGACGAGTAGGCCCCAGCATTTT. This translates into CATAPLGQGTSRPQHF.